This T cell receptor (beta chain) was sequenced in a study of blood T cell repertoires in COVID-19. Across the study: COVID-19 samples collected from the United States, Italy and Spain covered acute and convalescent phases.

TCRdb's copy holds only in-frame clones and misses some; the assay was immunoSEQ multiplex PCR. This repertoire shows roughly 520,000 clones, approximately 87% found once; its top ten account for over 1.5%. The sequence was obtained from a woman aged 40 to 49 who had recovered from COVID-19. The sequenced material came from PBMCs or T cells enriched from blood (not recorded which).

CDR3 coding DNA: TGCGCCAGCAGTGACCGGGACTCCCTGAAAGAGACCCAGTACTTC. This gives the protein CASSDRDSLKETQYF. The chain uses TRBV10-1 and TRBJ2-5, with D perhaps TRBD2 (6 bases). This CDR3 has 15 residues. The V gene's germline CDR1 is WNHNN and CDR2 SYGVQD (reference sequence). The V end was cut by 3 bases, the J end by 3 bases, with 14 bases between.